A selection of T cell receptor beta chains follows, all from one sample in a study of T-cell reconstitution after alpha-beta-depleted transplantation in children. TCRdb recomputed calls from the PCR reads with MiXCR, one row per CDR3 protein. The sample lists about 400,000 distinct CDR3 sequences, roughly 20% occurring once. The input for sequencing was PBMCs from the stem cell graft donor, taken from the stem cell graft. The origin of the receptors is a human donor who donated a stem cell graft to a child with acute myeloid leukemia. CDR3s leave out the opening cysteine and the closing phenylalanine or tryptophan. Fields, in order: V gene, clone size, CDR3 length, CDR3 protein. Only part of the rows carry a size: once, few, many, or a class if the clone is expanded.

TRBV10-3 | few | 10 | ATRELGETQY
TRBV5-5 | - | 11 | ASSLAWGSPLH
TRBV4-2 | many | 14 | ASSQAETGSYNEQF
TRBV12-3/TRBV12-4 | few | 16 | ASSLEGGGGGETYEQY
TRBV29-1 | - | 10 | SLGGASGELF
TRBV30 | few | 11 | AWSDGSNQPQH
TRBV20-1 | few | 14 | SAPLGSGSSYNEQF
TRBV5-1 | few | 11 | ASSLQGTAEQY
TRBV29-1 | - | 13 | SVEDRGSGSDEQF
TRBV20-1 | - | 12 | SARWPSGSYEQY
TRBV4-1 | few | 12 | ASSQGSGPVGYT
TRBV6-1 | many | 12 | ASSESGLLTEAF
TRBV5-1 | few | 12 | ASSLGTDSNEQF
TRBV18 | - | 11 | ASSPSSGYEQY
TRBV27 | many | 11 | ASSPKGLTEQY
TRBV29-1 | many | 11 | SVGGDGSYEQY
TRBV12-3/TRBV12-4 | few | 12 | ASRAGWPTGELF
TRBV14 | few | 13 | ASSQAAGPGGEQY
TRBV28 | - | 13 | ASSLSRTASYEQY
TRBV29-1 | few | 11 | SVVSSVTYEQY
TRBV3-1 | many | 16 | ASSQQLAGGPPGNIQY
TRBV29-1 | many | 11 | SVGRQGGNEQF
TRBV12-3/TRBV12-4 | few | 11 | ASSNTGREKLF
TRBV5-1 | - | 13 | ASSPELASRYEQY
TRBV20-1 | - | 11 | SARETLAGEQY
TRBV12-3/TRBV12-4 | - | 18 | ASSPRGAARGFPNTGELF
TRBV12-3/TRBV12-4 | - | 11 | ASSLYSYNEQF
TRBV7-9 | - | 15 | ASSLAAAGPSYNEQF
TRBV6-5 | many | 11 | ASSYGSPYEQY
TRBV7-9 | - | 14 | ASSPTRISGANVLT
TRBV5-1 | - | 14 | ASSLAGGLSSYEQY
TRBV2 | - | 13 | ASSDLVAGSYEQY
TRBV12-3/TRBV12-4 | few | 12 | ASSPRTSAETQY
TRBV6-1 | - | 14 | ASSLRPTGKFETQY
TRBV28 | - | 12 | ASNGLAVPYEQY
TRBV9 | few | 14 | ASSPRSGRSYNEQF
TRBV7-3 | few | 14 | ASSLIAGAGANVLT
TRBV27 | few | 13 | ASSPQGLAGAEQY
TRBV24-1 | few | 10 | ATNGQGNEQF
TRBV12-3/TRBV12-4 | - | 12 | ASSSFLTEETQY
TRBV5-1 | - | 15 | ASSRRIRDRGYYGYT
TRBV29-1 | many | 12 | SVKTDWKTDTQY
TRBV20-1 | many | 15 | SASGITGAPVADTQY
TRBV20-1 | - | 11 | SANRDYHNEQF
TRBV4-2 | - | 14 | ASSQERLAGGSGEF
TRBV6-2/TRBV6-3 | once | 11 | ASQEVGTDTQY
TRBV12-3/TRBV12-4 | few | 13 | ASSLDRDPFRTQH
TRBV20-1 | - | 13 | SARAQGAKLAGYT
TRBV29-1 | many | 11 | SVGQGFGGEQF